The 5 T cell receptor beta chains below all came from one sample that was sequenced in a study of blood T cells in healthy people across ages. A second PCR, run for roughly 7 to 11 cycles, used a sample-barcoded 5' primer plus a J-beta primer mix. TCRdb re-called the 5' RACE reads through MiXCR, storing one row per CDR3 protein. The sample has under 2,000,000 distinct CDR3 sequences, 40% to 55% seen once; the top ten hold roughly 2%. Sequencing was done on a sample of blood. The receptors come from a woman in her forties in good health.

This chain's CDR3 is CASSQDFTGGSDEQYF. CDR3 sequence (DNA): TGCGCCAGCAGCCAAGATTTCACAGGGGGATCGGATGAGCAGTACTTC. The chain couples TRBV4-1 to TRBJ2-5; 8 nucleotides line up with TRBD1. J gave up 11 bases and V 0 bases, and 14 bases lay outside the gene matches. Germline V gene data show CDR1 as MGHRA and CDR2 as YSYEKL. The CDR3 is 16 amino acids.

The chain uses TRBV3-1 and TRBJ2-1; 9 bases map to TRBD2. The junction had 7 bases not matched to a gene; V was cut back by 3 bases and J by 7 bases. The CDR3 loop spans 15 amino acids. The germline V gene encodes CDR1 LGHDT and CDR2 YNNKEL (reference sequence). CDR3 DNA: TGTGCCAGCAGCCAGAGGCGGGGGGGCCGAAATGAGCAGTTCTTC. It is translated as CASSQRRGGRNEQFF.

V usage is TRBV7-9 and J usage is TRBJ1-1; D not certain. This CDR3 comprises 14 residues. The ends were cut back, 7 bases at V and 1 base at J, with 13 bases in the middle. Germline V gene data show CDR1 as SEHNR and CDR2 as FQNEAQ (reference sequence). The DNA for the CDR3 is TGTGCCAGCAACCCGGACGGAACGAACACTGAAGCTTTCTTT. Residues: CASNPDGTNTEAFF.

The rearrangement links TRBV27 to TRBJ1-2; D is ambiguous. V lost 2 bases and J lost 2, with 12 bases in between. Germline-derived CDR1 and CDR2 are MNHEY and SMNVEV (reference sequence). This CDR3 comprises 15 residues. The CDR3 DNA is TGTGCCAGCAGTTTAACAGCTCCTTTAAACTATGGCTACACCTTC. Translating it yields CASSLTAPLNYGYTF.

This chain joins TRBV7-8 and TRBJ2-3; 9 positions agree with TRBD2. CDR3 length: 17 residues. Losses at the gene ends were 1 base for V and 1 base for J; bases not matched to a gene: 6. CDR1 is SGHVS, CDR2 FQNEAQ, per germline. CDR3 protein: CASSLVFQRGGTDTQYF. The CDR3 DNA reads as TGTGCCAGCAGCTTAGTTTTCCAGCGGGGGGGCACAGATACGCAGTATTTT.